This entry concerns a single T cell receptor (beta chain). As yet, its antigen is unknown. This entry is derived from a study of cytomegalovirus exposure and HLA in healthy donors. Regarding the study as a whole: Researchers counted over 150 TCR beta chains as cytomegalovirus-associated. Indistinguishable V segments, including TRBV6-2 and TRBV6-3, were excluded. Another analysis was done later, and it associated roughly 15,000 TCR beta sequences with HLA alleles at 0.05 false discovery rate. Fewer N-insertions than the roughly 670-donor mean were reportedly shown by an Asian-associated ancestry cluster in a later analysis.

PCR employed 60 Vbeta and 13 Jbeta primers. Clones were read by immunoSEQ multiplex PCR, and TCRdb kept only the in-frame ones, dropping some. The data show more than 120,000 clones, approximately 79% seen once. The CDR3 sequence is 17 residues long. Germline CDR1 SGHTA, CDR2 FQGNSA. Unmatched junction bases numbered 4, after V lost 1 base and J lost 0 bases. This sequence originates from a woman younger than 45 in good health and CMV-seronegative. The chain joins TRBV7-2 to TRBJ1-3, with 9 bases lining up with TRBD1. Sequencing was done on a sample of PBMCs. Here the CDR3 DNA reads TGTGCCAGCAGCTTAGGACAGGGGGTCCGCTCTGGAAACACCATATATTTT. Amino acid sequence: CASSLGQGVRSGNTIYF.